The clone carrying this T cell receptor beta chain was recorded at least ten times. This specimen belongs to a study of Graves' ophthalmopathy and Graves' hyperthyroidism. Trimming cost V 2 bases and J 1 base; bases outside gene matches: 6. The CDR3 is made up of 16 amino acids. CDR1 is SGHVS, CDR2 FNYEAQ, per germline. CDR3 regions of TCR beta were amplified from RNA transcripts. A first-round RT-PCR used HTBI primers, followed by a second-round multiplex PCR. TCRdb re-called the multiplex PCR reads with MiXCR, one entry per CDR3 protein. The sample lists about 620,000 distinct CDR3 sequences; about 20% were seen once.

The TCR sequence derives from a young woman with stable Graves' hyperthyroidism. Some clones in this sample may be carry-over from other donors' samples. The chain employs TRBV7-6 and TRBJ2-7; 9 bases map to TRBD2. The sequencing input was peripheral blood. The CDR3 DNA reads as TGTGCCAGCAGCTTACAGGCTAGCGGGGCATCCTACGAGCAGTACTTC. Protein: CASSLQASGASYEQYF. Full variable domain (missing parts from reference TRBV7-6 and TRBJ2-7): GAGVSQSPRYKVTKRGQDVALRCDPISGHVSLYWYRQALGQGPEFLTYFNYEAQQDKSGLPNDRFSAERPEGSISTLTIQRTEQRDSAMYRCASSLQASGASYEQYFGPGTRLTVT.